This T cell receptor (beta chain) was retrieved from a study of shared clonotypes between healthy human individuals. Overall study results and limits: Naive CD4 clonotypes were shared across several donors at roughly 5.3%.

The CDR3 totals 14 residues. Trimming removed 4 bases at V and 1 base at J, with 8 bases between. From germline, CDR1 is SGHRS and CDR2 YFSETQ. Assay runs were performed at deep level. Genomic DNA of each subset was evenly split across several immunoSEQ plates. Using immunoSEQ multiplex PCR, the repertoire was profiled, and TCRdb retains in-frame clones only, with some absent. The sample lists some 380,000 clones, 95% to 97% occurring once. Within Nashville, Tennessee resided all donors, each a Caucasian adult. This clone came up once. The target antigen is unknown. This sequence originates from a young man in good health. The chain links TRBV5-1 to TRBJ2-2; perhaps TRBD2 as D (6 bases). Specimen: memory CD8+ T cells sorted from blood. As to subset: CD45RO+ cells pooled with CCR7-negative TemRA cells. The CDR3 protein is CASSRDWNTGELFF. CDR3 DNA sequence: TGCGCCAGCAGCCGGGACTGGAACACCGGGGAGCTGTTTTTT.